This passage covers 22 T cell receptor beta chains from one sample sequenced in a study of OX40 agonist ivuxolimab in advanced cancers. Clones were sequenced by immunoSEQ multiplex PCR, and TCRdb holds only the in-frame ones, with some missing. The sample contains about 100,000 clones, roughly 95% of which appear only once. The sample in question was CD4+ or CD8+ T cells sorted from blood, obtained in a trial of the OX40 agonist ivuxolimab. Receptor source: an adult with an advanced solid tumor such as melanoma, head and neck, liver or kidney cancer.

The chain carries TRBV11-3 and TRBJ2-7; D possibly corresponds to TRBD2 (6 bases). This CDR3 region has 15 residues. V gave up 0 bases and J gave up 0 bases, with 9 bases separating them. The V gene's germline CDR1 is SGHNT and CDR2 YENEEA. The CDR3 sequence: CASSLDSGSSYEQYF. In nucleotides, the CDR3 is TGTGCCAGCAGCTTAGATTCCGGGAGCTCCTACGAGCAGTACTTC.

The genes are TRBV30 and TRBJ2-5; TRBD2 matches at 11 bases. The CDR3 loop spans 15 amino acids. Germline V gives CDR1 GTSNPN, CDR2 SVGIG (reference sequence). V dropped 4 bases and J dropped 4; count of bases not matched to a gene: 8. This chain's CDR3 is CAWTLGLAGGETQYF. The CDR3 region has the DNA TGTGCCTGGACCCTCGGACTAGCGGGTGGAGAGACCCAGTACTTC.

This rearrangement joins TRBV4-3 to TRBJ1-3; D remains unclear. In germline, CDR1 is LGHNA, CDR2 YSLEER. The V and J ends lost 0 bases and 4 bases respectively, with 10 bases between them. The CDR3 contains 15 residues. The CDR3: CASSQDRLRGNTIYF. The CDR3 coding sequence is TGCGCCAGCAGCCAAGACCGGTTAAGGGGAAACACCATATATTTT.

This chain links TRBV5-4 with TRBJ1-4; maybe TRBD1 (6 bases). The germline V and J ends were trimmed by 4 bases and 4 bases, with 11 bases remaining between them. This CDR3 has 14 amino acids. Germline CDR1 is SGHNT and CDR2 is YYREEE (reference sequence). The CDR3 here is CASSGVGHNEKLFF. The CDR3 region has the DNA TGTGCCAGCAGCGGGGTGGGACATAATGAAAAACTGTTTTTT.

This chain joins TRBV27 and TRBJ2-2; D is possibly TRBD1 (6 bases). Trimming cost V 7 bases and J 3 bases, with 18 bases left between them. The CDR3 runs 16 residues. Germline loops: CDR1 MNHEY, CDR2 SMNVEV (reference sequence). As DNA, the CDR3 is TGTGCCAGCAATTTCCCCGACAGGCGCTACACCGGGGAGCTGTTTTTT. Translated, it gives CASNFPDRRYTGELFF.

This sequence joins TRBV5-8 and TRBJ2-3, with 7 bases lining up with TRBD2. CDR3 length: 17 residues. V was clipped by 4 bases and J by 1 base; unmatched bases: 12. In germline, CDR1 is SGHTS, CDR2 YDEGEE. Here the CDR3 DNA reads TGTGCCAGCAGCCTGGGCATGTGGGAGGGCGGCACAGATACGCAGTATTTT. It is translated as CASSLGMWEGGTDTQYF.

The gene calls are TRBV2 and TRBJ2-5; TRBD2 agrees at 9 bases. Germline V gene data show CDR1 as SNHLY and CDR2 as FYNNEI. The CDR3 totals 14 residues. The V segment lost 6 bases and the J segment 5 bases; nucleotides outside the gene matches: 7. CDR3 nucleotide sequence: TGTGCCAGCAGGGAGCGGGAGGCCCAGGAGACCCAGTACTTC. Translation gives CASREREAQETQYF.

This chain uses TRBV2 with TRBJ1-1; D is unclear. The CDR3 consists of 15 residues. Trimming stripped 2 bases from V and 7 bases from J, with 17 bases between. Per the germline V gene, CDR1 is SNHLY and CDR2 is FYNNEI. The CDR3 region is CASSEMGGSRSEAFF. The CDR3 DNA follows: TGTGCCAGCAGTGAAATGGGCGGGTCCCGAAGTGAAGCTTTCTTT.

The gene calls are TRBV5-1 and TRBJ1-4; D uncertain. This CDR3 comprises 16 residues. The germline CDR1 and CDR2 sequences are SGHRS and YFSETQ. V shed 4 bases and J shed 2 bases, with 15 bases lying between them. This chain's CDR3 is CASSPLPGLTNEKLFF. The CDR3 DNA follows: TGCGCCAGCAGCCCGCTCCCGGGGTTGACTAATGAAAAACTGTTTTTT. The complete variable domain, with remaining parts taken from reference TRBV5-1 and TRBJ1-4, reads KAGVTQTPRYLIKTRGQQVTLSCSPISGHRSVSWYQQTPGQGLQFLFEYFSETQRNKGNFPGRFSGRQFSNSRSEMNVSTLELGDSALYLCASSPLPGLTNEKLFFGSGTQLSVL.

Note on this clone: Other nucleotide sequences from this sample produce the same CDR3. This chain connects TRBV27 to TRBJ1-2; TRBD1 agrees at 9 bases. Germline CDR1 MNHEY, CDR2 SMNVEV (reference sequence). J lost 5 bases, V lost 6 bases, and 7 bases had no gene match. The CDR3 loop spans 14 amino acids. The CDR3 loop is CASRGQGGGYGYTF. DNA of the CDR3: TGTGCCAGCAGGGGACAGGGAGGGGGTTATGGCTACACCTTC.

The genes are TRBV11-2 and TRBJ2-2; 11 bases line up with TRBD2. This CDR3 has 18 amino acids. Germline CDR1 is SGHAT and CDR2 is FQNNGV. J lost 1 base, V lost 3 bases, and 7 bases had no gene match. The CDR3 coding sequence is TGTGCCAGCAGCTTTAGCGGGAGGGCTAGGCAGAACACCGGGGAGCTGTTTTTT. Its translation: CASSFSGRARQNTGELFF. The variable domain in full, completed from reference TRBV11-2 and TRBJ2-2, reads EAGVAQSPRYKIIEKRQSVAFWCNPISGHATLYWYQQILGQGPKLLIQFQNNGVVDDSQLPKDRFSAERLKGVDSTLKIQPAKLEDSAVYLCASSFSGRARQNTGELFFGEGSRLTVL.

V gene TRBV5-4 combines with J gene TRBJ2-5; tentatively, D is TRBD2 (7 bases). The CDR3 contains 15 residues. CDR1 and CDR2 from the germline V gene are SGHNT and YYREEE (reference sequence). V gave up 5 bases and J gave up 2 bases, with 16 bases separating them. DNA for the CDR3: TGTGCCAGCAGTAACACAGGGAGGGGGCAAGAGACCCAGTACTTC. Translated: CASSNTGRGQETQYF.

The chain links TRBV28 to TRBJ2-7; D is uncertain. There are 15 residues in the CDR3. From germline, CDR1 is MDHEN and CDR2 SYDVKM. V was clipped by 2 bases and J by 2 bases, with 13 bases between them. CDR3 coding DNA: TGTGCCAGCAGTTTAGCGAGGCGATCGGCCTACGAGCAGTACTTC. Protein: CASSLARRSAYEQYF.

This chain uses TRBV4-1 with TRBJ1-2; D gene unclear. The CDR3 runs to 17 residues. Trimming took off 5 bases at V and 3 bases at J, with 22 bases between the two ends. Per the germline V gene, CDR1 is MGHRA and CDR2 is YSYEKL. The CDR3 sequence: CASSLTPGEATYYGYTF. The CDR3 nucleotides are TGCGCCAGCAGCTTAACTCCGGGAGAAGCAACTTACTATGGCTACACCTTC.

This chain joins TRBV5-1 and TRBJ2-5, with 11 bases fitting TRBD2. The V gene's germline CDR1 is SGHRS and CDR2 YFSETQ. V dropped 4 bases and J dropped 4; count of bases not matched to a gene: 6. The CDR3 is made up of 15 amino acids. The CDR3, as DNA: TGCGCCAGCAGCGGAACTAGCGGGGGAAGAGAGACCCAGTACTTC. Translation: CASSGTSGGRETQYF. The entire variable domain, with the rest obtained from reference TRBV5-1 and TRBJ2-5, is as follows: KAGVTQTPRYLIKTRGQQVTLSCSPISGHRSVSWYQQTPGQGLQFLFEYFSETQRNKGNFPGRFSGRQFSNSRSEMNVSTLELGDSALYLCASSGTSGGRETQYFGPGTRLLVL.

The chain combines TRBV4-1 with TRBJ2-7, with a weak D call TRBD2 (7 bases). From germline, CDR1 is MGHRA and CDR2 YSYEKL. CDR3 length equals 16 residues. Between the trimmed V and J ends, which lost 1 base and 2 bases, there was a span of 15 bases. The CDR3, as DNA: TGCGCCAGCAGCCAAGGGGGGGGCGCGGCCGCCTACGAGCAGTACTTC. Encoded protein: CASSQGGGAAAYEQYF.

This clone came up once. V is TRBV4-3 and J is TRBJ1-1; no clear D. The CDR3 has 15 amino acids. Trimming cost V 0 bases and J 4 bases, with 12 bases left between them. Germline lookup yields CDR1 LGHNA and CDR2 YSLEER. Here the CDR3 reads CASSQDAASGTEAFF. The CDR3 DNA reads as TGCGCCAGCAGCCAAGATGCAGCATCCGGCACTGAAGCTTTCTTT.

This chain joins TRBV10-2 and TRBJ2-6; 8 nucleotides line up with TRBD1. The CDR3 contains 18 residues. The germline gives CDR1 WSHSY, CDR2 SAAADI. V gave up 3 bases and J gave up 1 base; unmatched junction bases: 8. CDR3 protein: CASSEGDRGYSGANVLTF. CDR3 bases: TGCGCCAGCAGTGAAGGTGACAGGGGTTATTCTGGGGCCAACGTCCTGACTTTC.

V is TRBV7-2 and J is TRBJ2-5; no firm D call. Germline V gene sequence: CDR1 SGHTA, CDR2 FQGNSA. The CDR3 covers 14 residues. V gave up 5 bases and J gave up 7 bases, with 17 bases separating them. CDR3 region: CASSDSRLPRTQYF. CDR3 nucleotide sequence: TGTGCCAGCAGCGACTCCAGACTCCCCCGGACCCAGTACTTC.

Written as DNA, the CDR3 is TGTGCCAGCAATACCGCTAGCTCCTACGAGCAGTACTTC. This codes for CASNTASSYEQYF. The V call is TRBV2, the J call TRBJ2-7; D call uncertain. Per germline, CDR1 SNHLY and CDR2 FYNNEI. The ends were cut back, 7 bases at V and 0 bases at J, with 10 bases in the middle. This CDR3 contains 13 residues.

The chain is built from TRBV20-1 and TRBJ2-7; TRBD1 is a possible D gene (6 bases). Germline lookup yields CDR1 DFQATT and CDR2 SNEGSKA (reference sequence). V shed 8 bases and J shed 3 bases, with 11 bases lying between them. The CDR3 loop spans 11 amino acids. The CDR3 DNA reads TGCAGTCCCCAGACAGGCTACGAGCAGTACTTC. Residues: CSPQTGYEQYF.

The CDR3 spells CATRPGQGFHEQYF. CDR3 in DNA: TGCGCCACGAGGCCGGGACAGGGGTTCCACGAGCAGTACTTC. The chain has TRBV5-1 and TRBJ2-7; TRBD1 matches at 10 bases. The V gene end was trimmed by 9 bases and the J gene end by 5 bases; junction bases not matched to a gene: 11. The CDR3 is made up of 14 amino acids. Germline CDR1 reads SGHRS; CDR2 reads YFSETQ.